This TCR beta chain derives from a study of T cell changes during pregnancy in multiple sclerosis. This clone is termed large. Clones were read by immunoSEQ multiplex PCR, and TCRdb kept only the in-frame ones, dropping some. The table lists more than 10,000 clones, 90% of them singletons. CDR1 is MRHNA and CDR2 is SNTAGT in the germline V gene. This CDR3 is built from 13 residues. The V end lost 3 bases, the J end lost 4 bases, and 7 bases lay between the germline ends. The chain links TRBV6-4 to TRBJ2-1; tentative D call: TRBD1 (5 bases). The source of this sequence is a female donor in good health, enrolled as a control in a pregnancy study. Sequenced material: CD8+ T cells from peripheral blood mononuclear cells, taken after pregnancy. The CDR3 spells CASSEDIYNEQFF. CDR3 nucleotide sequence: TGTGCCAGCAGTGAGGACATTTACAATGAGCAGTTCTTC.